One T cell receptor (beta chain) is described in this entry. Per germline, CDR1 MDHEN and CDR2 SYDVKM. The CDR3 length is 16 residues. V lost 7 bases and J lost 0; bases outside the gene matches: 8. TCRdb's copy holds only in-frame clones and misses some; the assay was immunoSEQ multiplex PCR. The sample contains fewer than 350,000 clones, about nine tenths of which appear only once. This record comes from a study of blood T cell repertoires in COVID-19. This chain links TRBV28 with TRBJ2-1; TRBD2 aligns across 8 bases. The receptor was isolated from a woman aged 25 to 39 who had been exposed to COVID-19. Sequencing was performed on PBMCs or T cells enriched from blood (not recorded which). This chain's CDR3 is CASNSRLAFSYNEQFF. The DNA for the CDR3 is TGTGCCAGCAATTCCCGACTAGCGTTCTCCTACAATGAGCAGTTCTTC.